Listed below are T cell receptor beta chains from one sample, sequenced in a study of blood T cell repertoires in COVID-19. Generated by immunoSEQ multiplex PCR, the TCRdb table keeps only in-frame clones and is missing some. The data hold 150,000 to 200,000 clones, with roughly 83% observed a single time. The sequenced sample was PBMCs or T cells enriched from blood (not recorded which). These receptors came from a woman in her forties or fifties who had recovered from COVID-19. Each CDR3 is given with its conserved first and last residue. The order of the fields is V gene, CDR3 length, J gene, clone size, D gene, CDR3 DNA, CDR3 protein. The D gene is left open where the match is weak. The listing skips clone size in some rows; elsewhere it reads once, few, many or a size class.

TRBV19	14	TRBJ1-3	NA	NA	TGTGCATCAAAGTCCCCGGGATCTGGAAACACCATATATTTT	CASKSPGSGNTIYF
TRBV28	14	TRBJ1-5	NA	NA	TGTGCCAGCAGCCCGGGTCCGGGGAATCAGCCCCAGCATTTT	CASSPGPGNQPQHF
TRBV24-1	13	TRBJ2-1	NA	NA	TGTGCCACCAGTGATTTGAAGGGAGGCCGACAGTTCTTC	CATSDLKGGRQFF
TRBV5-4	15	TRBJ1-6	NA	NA	TGTGCCAGCAAAACGACGGGGGACTATAATTCACCCCTCCACTTT	CASKTTGDYNSPLHF
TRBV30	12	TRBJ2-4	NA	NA	TGTGCCTGGATAGGGGGGGCGGACATTCAGTACTTC	CAWIGGADIQYF
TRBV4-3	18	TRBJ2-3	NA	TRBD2	TGCGCCAGCAGCCAGGGCACCAGACTAGCGGGAGCCTCAGATACGCAGTATTTT	CASSQGTRLAGASDTQYF
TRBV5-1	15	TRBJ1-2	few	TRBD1	TGCGCCAGCAGTGCCGTCATGACAGGGGAAAGTGGCTACACCTTC	CASSAVMTGESGYTF
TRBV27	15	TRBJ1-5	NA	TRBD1	TGTGCCAGCAGTCCCATTCCAGACAGGGCTCAGCCCCAGCATTTT	CASSPIPDRAQPQHF
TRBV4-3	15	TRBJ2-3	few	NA	TGCGCCAGCAGCCAAGAGAGGTCCATCCCCAATACGCAGTATTTT	CASSQERSIPNTQYF
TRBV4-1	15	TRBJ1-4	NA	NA	TGCGCCAGCAGCCCGCTTAGTGGGACTAGTGAAAAACTGTTTTTT	CASSPLSGTSEKLFF
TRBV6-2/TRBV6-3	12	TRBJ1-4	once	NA	TGTGCCAGCAGTTACCAGCGGAGGAAACTGTTTTTT	CASSYQRRKLFF
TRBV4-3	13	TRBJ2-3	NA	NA	TGCGCCAGCAGCGCACAGGGCACAGATACGCAGTATTTT	CASSAQGTDTQYF
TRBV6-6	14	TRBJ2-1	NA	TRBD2	TGTGCCAGCAGGGGGGGGAGCTCCTACAATGAGCAGTTCTTC	CASRGGSSYNEQFF
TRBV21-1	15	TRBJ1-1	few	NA	TGTGCCAGCAGCTATACGACAGGGATGGGGACTGAAGCTTTCTTT	CASSYTTGMGTEAFF
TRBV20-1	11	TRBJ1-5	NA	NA	TGCAGTGCTAGCCCCGGTCAGCCCCAGCATTTT	CSASPGQPQHF
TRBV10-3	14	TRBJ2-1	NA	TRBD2	TGTGCCATCAGTGCCAGCGGGGGATGGGATGAGCAGTTCTTC	CAISASGGWDEQFF
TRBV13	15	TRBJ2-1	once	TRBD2	TGTGCCAGCAGCTTAGGCCTAGCGGCCTACAATGAGCAGTTCTTC	CASSLGLAAYNEQFF
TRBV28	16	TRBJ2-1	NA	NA	TGTGCCAGCACCCGGATTAACGGGTTCCCAGTGCATGAGCAGTTCTTC	CASTRINGFPVHEQFF
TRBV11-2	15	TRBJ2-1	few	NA	TGTGCCAGCAGCGGCGGGACTGGCTCCTACAATGAGCAGTTCTTC	CASSGGTGSYNEQFF
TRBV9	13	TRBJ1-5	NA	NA	TGTGCCAGCAGCGCCGGGAGCAATCAGCCCCAGCATTTT	CASSAGSNQPQHF
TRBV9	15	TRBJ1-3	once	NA	TGTGCCAGCAGCGTAGTGGAGGGTACGGGGGACACCATATATTTT	CASSVVEGTGDTIYF
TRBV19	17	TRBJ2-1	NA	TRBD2	TGTGCCAGTAGTATGACTAGCGGAGAGTTCTCCTACAATGAGCAGTTCTTC	CASSMTSGEFSYNEQFF
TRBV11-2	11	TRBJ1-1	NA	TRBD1	TGTGCCAGCAGCCAGGGGGCTGAAGCTTTCTTT	CASSQGAEAFF
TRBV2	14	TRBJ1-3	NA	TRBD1	TGTGCCAGCAGTTCGACAGGGAATGGAAACACCATATATTTT	CASSSTGNGNTIYF
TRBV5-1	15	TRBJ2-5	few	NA	TGCGCCAGCAGCAATTCGGGGTCCCGTCTAGAGACCCAGTACTTC	CASSNSGSRLETQYF
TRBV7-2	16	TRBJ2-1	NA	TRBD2	TGTGCCAGCAGCTTAGTCGGGGGAGGGATTTACAATGAGCAGTTCTTC	CASSLVGGGIYNEQFF
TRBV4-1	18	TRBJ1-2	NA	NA	TGCGCCAGCAGCCAAGTAGTGGGCAGGGGCGAAGCTAACTATGGCTACACCTTC	CASSQVVGRGEANYGYTF
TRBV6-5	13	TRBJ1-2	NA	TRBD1	TGTGCCAGCAGACCACAGGGGGCCTATGGCTACACCTTC	CASRPQGAYGYTF
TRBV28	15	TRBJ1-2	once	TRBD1	TGTGCCAGCAGCCTAAACAGGGGGTGGAACTATGGCTACACCTTC	CASSLNRGWNYGYTF
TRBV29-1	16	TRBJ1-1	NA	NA	TGCAGCGTTGAAGTGGGGCACAGGAACCGAGGCACTGAAGCTTTCTTT	CSVEVGHRNRGTEAFF
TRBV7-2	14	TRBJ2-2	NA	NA	TGTGCCAGCAGCTTAGCGTATAGAGGCGGGGAGCTGTTTTTT	CASSLAYRGGELFF
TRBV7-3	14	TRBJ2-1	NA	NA	TGTGCCAGCAGCTTAACGTCAGGGTTGAATGAGCAGTTCTTC	CASSLTSGLNEQFF
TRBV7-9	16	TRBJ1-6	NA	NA	TGTGCCAGCAGCTTAGCTGCGGGCCAACCAAATTCACCCCTCCACTTT	CASSLAAGQPNSPLHF
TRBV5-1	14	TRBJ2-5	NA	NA	TGCGCCAGCAGCTTGGTTTCGACAGAAGAGACCCAGTACTTC	CASSLVSTEETQYF
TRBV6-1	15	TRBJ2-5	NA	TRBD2	TGTGCCAGCAGTGAGAGCGGGGGGGCCGGGGAGACCCAGTACTTC	CASSESGGAGETQYF
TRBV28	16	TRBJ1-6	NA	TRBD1	TGTGCCTGGGGGGGACAGGGGGCATCCCTTAATTCACCCCTCCACTTT	CAWGGQGASLNSPLHF
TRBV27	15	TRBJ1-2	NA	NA	TGTGCCAGCAGTTCCCCCTCATCGGGAGTCTATGGCTACACCTTC	CASSSPSSGVYGYTF
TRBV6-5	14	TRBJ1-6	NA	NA	TGTGCCAGCAGTTACCTCCCCGGGGATTCACCCCTCCACTTT	CASSYLPGDSPLHF
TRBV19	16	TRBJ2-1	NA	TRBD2	TGTGCCAGTAAACTATTCTGGCGGGCGGGGGGCGATGAGCAGTTCTTC	CASKLFWRAGGDEQFF
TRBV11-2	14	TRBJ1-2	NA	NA	TGTGCCAGCAGCTTAGCGGGGTTTCAGACTCATTACACCTTC	CASSLAGFQTHYTF
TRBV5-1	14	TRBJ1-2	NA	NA	TGCGCCAGCGGCCAGGGGAGTTTCGACTATGGCTACACCTTC	CASGQGSFDYGYTF
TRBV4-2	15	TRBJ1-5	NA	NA	TGTGCCAGCAGCCAAGATTCGGGGTCAGATCAGCCCCAGCATTTT	CASSQDSGSDQPQHF
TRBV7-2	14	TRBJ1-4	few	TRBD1	TGTGCCAGCAGCGCAACAGGGGTGGGTGAAAAACTGTTTTTT	CASSATGVGEKLFF
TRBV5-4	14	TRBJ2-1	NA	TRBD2	TGTGCCAGCAGGGTAGCGGGCCGGGAGTATGAGCAGTTCTTC	CASRVAGREYEQFF
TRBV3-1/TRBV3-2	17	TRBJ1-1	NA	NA	TGTGCCAGCACTCCAGGATCCCAAAAACGGCGAAACACTGAAGCTTTCTTT	CASTPGSQKRRNTEAFF
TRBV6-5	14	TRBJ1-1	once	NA	TGTGCCAGCATCGACCACACAGGTACAGCTGAAGCTTTCTTT	CASIDHTGTAEAFF
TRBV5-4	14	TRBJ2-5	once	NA	TGTGCCAGCCGCGGTGGCGGGGGCGTAGAGACCCAGTACTTC	CASRGGGGVETQYF
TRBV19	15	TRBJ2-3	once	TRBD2	TGTGCCAGTAGTCTTAGACTAGCGGGAGCCGATACGCAGTATTTT	CASSLRLAGADTQYF
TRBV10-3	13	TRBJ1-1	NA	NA	TGTGCCATCGGCCAGGAGGTGAACACTGAAGCTTTCTTT	CAIGQEVNTEAFF
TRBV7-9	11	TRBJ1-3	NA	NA	TGTGCCAGCCAAGCCGGAAACACCATATATTTT	CASQAGNTIYF
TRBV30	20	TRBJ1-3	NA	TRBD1	TGTGCCTGGAGCTCTTACGGGACAGGGGGCCTTAGTACCTCTGGAAACACCATATATTTT	CAWSSYGTGGLSTSGNTIYF
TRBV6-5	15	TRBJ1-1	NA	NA	TGTGCCAGCAGTTACTTTACAGGGCGGAACACTGAAGCTTTCTTT	CASSYFTGRNTEAFF
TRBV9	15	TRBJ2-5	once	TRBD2	TGTGCCAGCAGCGTAGTGCTAGCGGGCCAAGAGACCCAGTACTTC	CASSVVLAGQETQYF
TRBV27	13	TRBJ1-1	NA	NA	TGTGCCAGCACGGGGGGGGAGAACACTGAAGCTTTCTTT	CASTGGENTEAFF
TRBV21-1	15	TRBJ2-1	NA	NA	TGTGCCAGCAGCAAAGGTACAGCGGGAGACAATGAGCAGTTCTTC	CASSKGTAGDNEQFF
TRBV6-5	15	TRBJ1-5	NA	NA	TGTGCCAGCAGTTACTCGGCGGGCAGCAATCAGCCCCAGCATTTT	CASSYSAGSNQPQHF
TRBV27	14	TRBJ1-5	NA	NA	TGTGCCAGCAGTATCAGGGTGGGGAATCAGCCCCAGCATTTT	CASSIRVGNQPQHF
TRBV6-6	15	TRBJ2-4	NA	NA	TGTGCCAGCAGTCCCCCCCCCACAATAATGACATCTCAGTACTTC	CASSPPPTIMTSQYF
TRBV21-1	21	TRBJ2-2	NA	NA	TGTGCCAGCAGCAAAGGGGGAAAAGGACTAGCGGGGCCGGAGGGTGCAGGGGAGCTGTTTTTT	CASSKGGKGLAGPEGAGELFF